Listed below are T cell receptor beta chains from one sample, sequenced in a study of Ad26.COV2.S vaccination and SARS-CoV-2 variants. Repertoires were generated with immunoSEQ multiplex PCR, while TCRdb's copy carries only in-frame clones and drops some. The table lists 200,000 to 250,000 clones, around 87% of them singletons, with about 10% in the top ten. The sequences come from peripheral blood, collected in a trial of Ad26.COV2.S vaccine versus placebo. These receptors all stem from a person aged 18-65 years who received the Ad26.COV2.S COVID-19 vaccine or a placebo. The CDR3 runs from the conserved cysteine through the conserved F or W. The order of the fields is V gene, clone size, J gene, D gene, CDR3 protein, CDR3 DNA. D genes are given only for firm matches. Clone size appears in some rows only: once, few, many, or a class for an expanded clone.

TRBV19,.,TRBJ2-5,TRBD1,CASSGTARQETQYF,TGTGCCAGCTCCGGGACAGCCAGACAAGAGACCCAGTACTTC
TRBV9,.,TRBJ1-1,.,CASSVGQGFSATEAFF,TGTGCCAGCAGCGTAGGGCAGGGGTTTAGTGCGACTGAAGCTTTCTTT
TRBV7-9,.,TRBJ2-5,.,CASSLVPVETQYF,TGTGCCAGCAGCTTAGTCCCGGTGGAGACCCAGTACTTC
TRBV28,.,TRBJ2-2,.,CASNHPNTGELFF,TGTGCCAGCAACCATCCGAACACCGGGGAGCTGTTTTTT
TRBV6-5,.,TRBJ1-5,.,CASRGRSNQPQHF,TGTGCCAGCAGAGGACGGAGCAATCAGCCCCAGCATTTT
TRBV28,.,TRBJ2-2,.,CASSGALNTGELFF,TGTGCCAGCAGCGGGGCGTTGAACACCGGGGAGCTGTTTTTT
TRBV7-8,few,TRBJ1-2,.,CASLLVGVSPRGYTF,TGTGCCAGCTTGCTAGTGGGGGTGAGCCCTAGGGGCTACACCTTC
TRBV28,.,TRBJ1-5,.,CASSGPTYSNQPQHF,TGTGCCAGCAGCGGACCCACTTATAGCAATCAGCCCCAGCATTTT
TRBV12-3/TRBV12-4,.,TRBJ1-1,TRBD1,CASSFRQGGEAFF,TGTGCCAGCAGTTTCAGGCAGGGGGGGGAAGCTTTCTTT
TRBV30,.,TRBJ2-1,.,CAWSVGRSYNEQFF,TGTGCCTGGAGTGTAGGTCGCTCCTACAATGAGCAGTTCTTC
TRBV28,.,TRBJ2-4,.,CASSSSGRGAKNIQYF,TGTGCCAGCAGTTCTTCCGGGCGTGGAGCCAAAAACATTCAGTACTTC
TRBV2,.,TRBJ1-1,TRBD1,CASSEQGVRGEAFF,TGTGCCAGCAGTGAGCAGGGGGTCCGGGGCGAAGCTTTCTTT
TRBV15,.,TRBJ2-2,.,CATSRANLNTGELFF,TGTGCCACCAGCAGGGCAAACTTGAACACCGGGGAGCTGTTTTTT
TRBV25-1,.,TRBJ2-5,.,CASRPPGVWETQYF,TGTGCCAGCAGGCCGCCGGGGGTATGGGAGACCCAGTACTTC
TRBV7-2,.,TRBJ2-2,TRBD2,CASSRTSGGIPTGELFF,TGTGCCAGCAGTCGGACTAGCGGGGGGATCCCCACCGGGGAGCTGTTTTTT
TRBV19,.,TRBJ2-1,TRBD1,CASSISWDRGRGEQFF,TGTGCCAGTAGTATTTCGTGGGACAGGGGGCGGGGTGAGCAGTTCTTC
TRBV4-2,.,TRBJ2-2,TRBD2,CASSQTSGTNTGELFF,TGTGCCAGCAGCCAGACTAGCGGAACGAACACCGGGGAGCTGTTTTTT
TRBV27,.,TRBJ2-1,TRBD1,CASTTGGSREQFF,TGTGCCAGCACTACAGGGGGTTCGCGGGAGCAGTTCTTC
TRBV4-3,.,TRBJ2-3,.,CASSQGGASTDTQYF,TGCGCCAGCAGCCAAGGCGGTGCTAGCACAGATACGCAGTATTTT
TRBV27,once,TRBJ1-1,.,CASSSYPMNTEAFF,TGTGCCAGCAGTTCCTACCCCATGAACACTGAAGCTTTCTTT
TRBV28,.,TRBJ2-6,.,CASSLQANVLTF,TGTGCCAGCAGTTTGCAGGCCAACGTCCTGACTTTC
TRBV7-2,.,TRBJ2-1,TRBD2,CASSPPGLAYYNEQFF,TGTGCCAGCAGCCCCCCGGGACTAGCGTACTACAATGAGCAGTTCTTC
TRBV6-5,.,TRBJ1-6,.,CAASLDYNSPLHF,TGTGCCGCGTCCTTGGACTATAATTCACCCCTCCACTTT
TRBV30,.,TRBJ1-1,.,CAWSVTGLGEAFF,TGTGCCTGGAGTGTAACAGGGTTGGGTGAAGCTTTCTTT
TRBV13,.,TRBJ2-3,TRBD1,CASSLGPDRGPDTQYF,TGTGCCAGCAGCTTAGGCCCGGACAGGGGCCCAGATACGCAGTATTTT
TRBV11-1,.,TRBJ2-7,.,CASSLKGGRTTYEQYF,TGTGCCAGCAGCTTAAAAGGGGGTCGTACCACCTACGAGCAGTACTTC
TRBV7-6,.,TRBJ2-1,TRBD2,CASSRAGGPWYEQFF,TGTGCCAGCAGCAGGGCGGGAGGGCCTTGGTATGAGCAGTTCTTC
TRBV25-1,.,TRBJ2-5,.,CASTPAAELQETQYF,TGTGCCAGCACCCCAGCGGCAGAACTACAAGAGACCCAGTACTTC
TRBV21-1,.,TRBJ1-1,.,CASRPPSLERTEAFF,TGTGCCAGCAGGCCCCCGTCCTTGGAAAGGACTGAAGCTTTCTTT
TRBV28,.,TRBJ2-7,TRBD1,CASRVSGQAYEQYF,TGTGCCAGCAGAGTCTCGGGACAGGCCTACGAGCAGTACTTC
TRBV6-2/TRBV6-3,.,TRBJ1-6,.,CASSLAPPGGIETPLHF,TGTGCCAGCAGTTTAGCCCCGCCCGGGGGGATTGAGACACCCCTCCACTTT
TRBV5-8,.,TRBJ1-1,.,CASSLARITMNTEAFF,TGTGCCAGCAGCTTGGCCCGAATTACCATGAACACTGAAGCTTTCTTT
TRBV7-8,.,TRBJ2-1,TRBD2,CASSLLAGGSSYNEQFF,TGTGCCAGCAGCTTACTAGCGGGAGGGAGCTCCTACAATGAGCAGTTCTTC
TRBV12-5,.,TRBJ1-1,.,CASGAAGQLNTEAFF,TGTGCTAGTGGTGCCGCTGGACAGCTGAACACTGAAGCTTTCTTT
TRBV7-2,.,TRBJ2-7,TRBD1,CASSSGQGAVEQYF,TGTGCCAGCAGCTCGGGACAGGGGGCGGTCGAGCAGTACTTC
TRBV10-3,.,TRBJ1-2,.,CAISPGQKNYGYTF,TGTGCCATCAGTCCAGGACAAAAAAACTATGGCTACACCTTC
TRBV18,.,TRBJ2-3,TRBD2,CASSPLSGASTDTQYF,TGTGCCAGCTCACCATTAAGCGGGGCAAGCACAGATACGCAGTATTTT
TRBV25-1,.,TRBJ2-3,TRBD1,CATKPTGRADTQYF,TGTGCCACCAAACCGACAGGGCGGGCAGATACGCAGTATTTT
TRBV7-2,.,TRBJ1-6,.,CASSPLPMTVSYNSPLHF,TGTGCCAGCAGCCCCCTCCCAATGACAGTATCCTATAATTCACCCCTCCACTTT
TRBV7-2,.,TRBJ2-7,.,CASSFRGTYEQYF,TGTGCCAGCAGCTTTCGGGGGACCTACGAGCAGTACTTC
TRBV9,.,TRBJ2-5,.,CASSVGGVRETQYF,TGTGCCAGCAGCGTAGGAGGGGTCAGGGAGACCCAGTACTTC
TRBV11-2,.,TRBJ2-7,.,CASSLGGGPDEQYF,TGTGCCAGCAGCTTAGGGGGCGGCCCGGACGAGCAGTACTTC
TRBV19,.,TRBJ2-7,.,CASKSKANPYEQYF,TGTGCCAGTAAATCTAAGGCCAACCCCTACGAGCAGTACTTC
TRBV18,.,TRBJ1-2,TRBD1,CASSPTTGDYGYTF,TGTGCCAGCTCACCCACGACAGGGGACTATGGCTACACCTTC
TRBV7-2,few,TRBJ1-1,.,CASSRRASLWGTEAFF,TGTGCCAGCAGCCGCCGGGCGAGCCTATGGGGCACTGAAGCTTTCTTT
TRBV7-9,.,TRBJ2-7,TRBD2,CASSPRGGAPIEQYF,TGTGCCAGCAGCCCCCGGGGAGGGGCACCTATCGAGCAGTACTTC
TRBV5-6,.,TRBJ2-1,TRBD2,CASSFRGLAASEQFF,TGTGCCAGCAGCTTTCGGGGACTAGCAGCAAGTGAGCAGTTCTTC
TRBV28,.,TRBJ1-6,.,CASSSRGTYNSPLHF,TGTGCCAGCAGCTCCCGGGGTACCTATAATTCACCCCTCCACTTT
TRBV7-8,many,TRBJ1-1,.,CASSLAQRWNTEAFF,TGTGCCAGCAGCTTAGCGCAACGGTGGAACACTGAAGCTTTCTTT
TRBV3-1/TRBV3-2,.,TRBJ2-7,.,CASSSIYEQYF,TGTGCCAGCAGCTCCATCTACGAGCAGTACTTC
TRBV7-2,once,TRBJ2-6,.,CASSPPSTGFGANVLTF,TGTGCCAGCAGCCCCCCAAGTACGGGCTTTGGGGCCAACGTCCTGACTTTC
TRBV3-1/TRBV3-2,.,TRBJ1-1,.,CASSNRVNTEAFF,TGTGCCAGCAGCAACAGGGTGAACACTGAAGCTTTCTTT
TRBV2,.,TRBJ2-5,TRBD1,CASSVDRAQETQYF,TGTGCCAGCAGTGTAGACAGGGCCCAAGAGACCCAGTACTTC
TRBV19,once,TRBJ1-2,.,CASTPLGPNYGYTF,TGTGCCAGTACTCCCCTAGGACCTAACTATGGCTACACCTTC